This T cell receptor (beta chain) was captured in a study of blood T cell repertoires in COVID-19 (dated by TCRdb to 2020 to 2022). General notes on the study: Samples from collaborators originated in the United States, Italy and Spain and spanned both the acute and convalescent phases of COVID-19. HLA class I and class II types, where available, came from metadata supplied by the sample provider rather than from assay-based typing. Subjects who had been exposed to COVID-19, were actively infected with it, or had recovered from it provided the deeply sampled blood TCRbeta repertoires that made up the dataset. Samples were obtained from the ongoing ImmuneRACE study (first 160 participants) and from over a thousand subjects provided by 6 global collaborators. The sample metadata nearly always contained a de-identified subject ID, COVID-19 status, age in years and sex. The repertoires were made available in a free public database intended to serve as a resource for research on the immune response to SARS-CoV-2. The material from the prospective study consisted of cDNA or gDNA derived from T cells, B-cell-depleted T cells, or PBMCs. Results and caveats for the whole study, not just this receptor: Clinical and demographic metadata were provided uncurated, with the amount varying by source and participant.

CDR1 and CDR2, looked up from the germline V gene, are SNHLY and FYNNEI. Measured from the cysteine to the phenylalanine, the CDR3 is 11 residues long. Solely the CDR3 DNA is kept, with 33 bases framed from the first base. V is clipped by 8 bases and J by 3 bases, and the sequence between their germline boundaries is 7 bases long. TCRbeta CDR3 regions were amplified from genomic DNA by means of the immunoSEQ Assay, a bias-controlled multiplex PCR. Per the source publication's procedure: The number of nucleated cells in each sample was estimated from the amplification of reference gene primers within the assay. To quantify the absolute abundance of each unique TCRbeta CDR3 rearrangement, sequence reads were collapsed and filtered. For each sample, productive Simpson clonality was calculated by taking the square root of Simpson's diversity index across productive rearrangements. TCRdb obtained this table from immuneACCESS and retained in-frame rearrangements with V and J assigned. These tables miss some clones; where compared with another copy, unresolved V genes account for less than half of the shortfall, and the remainder is unexplained. That table furnishes V, J and clone size, whereas the DNA furnished D and trimming. The sample yields 200,000 to 300,000 clones; 80% to 90% were counted once. Together, the top ten hold 3% to 4.5% of the sample.

Each collaborating institution followed its own protocols to collect whole blood in K2EDTA tubes. For TCRbeta analysis, collaborators shipped samples as frozen whole blood, isolated PBMCs, or DNA extracted from either of those sample types. About this clone itself: Its specific antigen is unknown. No quality values exist for individual bases; no much larger clone is one base distant.

The specimen sequenced was peripheral blood. The chain couples TRBV2 to TRBJ1-2; the D gene remains uncertain. The source of this sequence is a woman aged 40-49 years with acute or convalescent COVID-19. This receptor carries the CDR3 CASQTYYGYTF. The DNA sequence follows: TGTGCCAGCCAGACATACTATGGCTACACCTTC.